This paragraph reports one TCR beta chain. Profiled with immunoSEQ multiplex PCR; TCRdb holds only in-frame clones, not every one. The sample records 35,000 to 45,000 clones, about 90% being singletons. These data originate in a study of OX40 agonist ivuxolimab in advanced cancers. The TCR sequence derives from an adult with an advanced solid tumor such as melanoma, head and neck, liver or kidney cancer. Here the sequenced sample was CD4+ or CD8+ T cells sorted from blood, taken in a trial of the OX40 agonist ivuxolimab.

The CDR3 sequence: CASSLEGPRYDNDDNEQFF. The CDR3 DNA sequence: TGTGCCAGCAGCCTCGAGGGACCCCGTTACGACAATGACGACAATGAGCAGTTCTTC. This sequence joins TRBV27 and TRBJ2-1; D is perhaps TRBD1 or TRBD2 (5 bases each). The germline V and J ends were trimmed by 6 bases and 5 bases, with 29 bases remaining between them. Germline loops: CDR1 MNHEY, CDR2 SMNVEV (reference sequence). The CDR3 loop spans 19 amino acids.